This T cell receptor beta chain was captured by sequencing in a study of blood T cell repertoires in COVID-19. Study context: Whether acute or convalescent, the COVID-19 samples came from the United States, Italy and Spain. The analysed material was cDNA or gDNA that came from T cells, B-cell-depleted T cells, or PBMCs.

CDR1 is SNHLY and CDR2 is FYNNEI in the germline V gene. CDR3 length equals 14 residues. Trimming stripped 5 bases from V and 0 bases from J, with 10 bases between. Original methodology: Reference gene primer amplification in the assay estimated nucleated cell counts. The repertoire was sequenced with immunoSEQ multiplex PCR; TCRdb's copy has only in-frame clones and lacks some. From that table come the V and J calls and clone size; the DNA was used to work out D and trimming. The repertoire holds hundreds of thousands of clones, with around 84% as singletons. The V and J genes are TRBV2 and TRBJ1-2, with no clear D. Specimen: PBMCs or T cells enriched from blood (not recorded which). The sequence came from a man aged 25 to 40 with acute COVID-19. For the CDR3, the DNA is TGTGCCAGCAGTTCAGCGAGAACTAACTATGGCTACACCTTC. It is translated as CASSSARTNYGYTF.